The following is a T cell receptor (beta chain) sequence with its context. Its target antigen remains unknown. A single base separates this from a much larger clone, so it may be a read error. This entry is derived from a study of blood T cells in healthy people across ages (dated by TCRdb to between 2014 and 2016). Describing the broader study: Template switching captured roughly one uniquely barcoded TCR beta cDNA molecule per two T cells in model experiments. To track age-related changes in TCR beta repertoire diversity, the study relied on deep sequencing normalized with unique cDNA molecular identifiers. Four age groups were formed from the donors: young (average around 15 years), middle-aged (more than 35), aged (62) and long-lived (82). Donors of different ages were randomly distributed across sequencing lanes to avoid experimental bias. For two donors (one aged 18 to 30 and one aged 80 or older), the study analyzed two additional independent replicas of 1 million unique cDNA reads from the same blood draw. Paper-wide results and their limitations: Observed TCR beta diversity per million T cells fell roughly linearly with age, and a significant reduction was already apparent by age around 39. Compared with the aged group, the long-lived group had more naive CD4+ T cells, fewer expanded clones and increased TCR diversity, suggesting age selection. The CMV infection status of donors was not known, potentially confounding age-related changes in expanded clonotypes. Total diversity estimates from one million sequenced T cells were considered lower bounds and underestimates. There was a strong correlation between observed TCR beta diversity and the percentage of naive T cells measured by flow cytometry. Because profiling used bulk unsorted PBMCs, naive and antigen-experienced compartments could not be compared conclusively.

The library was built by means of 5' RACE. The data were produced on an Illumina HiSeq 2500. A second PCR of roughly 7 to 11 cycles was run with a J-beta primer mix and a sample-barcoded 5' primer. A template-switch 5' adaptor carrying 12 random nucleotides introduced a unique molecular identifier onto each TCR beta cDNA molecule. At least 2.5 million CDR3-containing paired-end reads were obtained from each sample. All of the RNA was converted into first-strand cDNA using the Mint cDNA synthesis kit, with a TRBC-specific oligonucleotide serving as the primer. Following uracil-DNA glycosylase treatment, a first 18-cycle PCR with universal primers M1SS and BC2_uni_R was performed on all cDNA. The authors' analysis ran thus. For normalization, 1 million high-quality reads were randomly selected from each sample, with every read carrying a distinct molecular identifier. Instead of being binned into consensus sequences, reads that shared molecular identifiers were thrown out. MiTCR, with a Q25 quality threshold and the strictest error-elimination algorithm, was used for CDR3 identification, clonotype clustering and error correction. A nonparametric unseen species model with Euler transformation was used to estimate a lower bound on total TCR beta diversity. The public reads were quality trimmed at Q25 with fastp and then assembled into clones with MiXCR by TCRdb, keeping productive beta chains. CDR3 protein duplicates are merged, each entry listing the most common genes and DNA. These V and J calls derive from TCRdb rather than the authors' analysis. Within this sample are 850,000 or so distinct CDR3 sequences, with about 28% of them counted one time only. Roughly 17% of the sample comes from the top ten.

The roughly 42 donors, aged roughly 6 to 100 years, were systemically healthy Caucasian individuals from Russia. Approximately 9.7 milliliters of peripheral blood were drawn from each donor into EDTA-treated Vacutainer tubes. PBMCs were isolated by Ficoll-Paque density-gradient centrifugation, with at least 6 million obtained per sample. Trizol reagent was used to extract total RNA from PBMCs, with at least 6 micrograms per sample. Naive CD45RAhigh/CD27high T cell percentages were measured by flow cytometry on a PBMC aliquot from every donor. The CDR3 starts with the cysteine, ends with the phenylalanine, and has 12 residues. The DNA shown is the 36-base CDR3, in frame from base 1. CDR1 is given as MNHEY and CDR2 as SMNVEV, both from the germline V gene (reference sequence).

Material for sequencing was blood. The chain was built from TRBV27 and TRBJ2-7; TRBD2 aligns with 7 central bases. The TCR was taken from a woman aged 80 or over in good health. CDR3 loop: CASRGGPSEQDF. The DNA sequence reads TGTGCCAGCAGGGGAGGGCCCTCCGAGCAGGACTTC.